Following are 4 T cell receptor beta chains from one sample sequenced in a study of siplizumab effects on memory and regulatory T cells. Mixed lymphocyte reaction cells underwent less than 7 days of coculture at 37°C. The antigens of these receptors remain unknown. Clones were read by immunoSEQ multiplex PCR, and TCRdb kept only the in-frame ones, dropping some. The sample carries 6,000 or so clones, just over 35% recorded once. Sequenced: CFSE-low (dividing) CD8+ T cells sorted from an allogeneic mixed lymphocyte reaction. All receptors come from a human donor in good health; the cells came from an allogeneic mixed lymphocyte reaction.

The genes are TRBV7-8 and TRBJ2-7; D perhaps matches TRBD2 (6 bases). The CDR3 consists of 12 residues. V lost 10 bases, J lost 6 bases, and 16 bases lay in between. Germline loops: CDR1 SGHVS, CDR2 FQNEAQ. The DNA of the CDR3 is TGTGCCACCAACTTGGGGGGTAGCGAGCAGTACTTC. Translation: CATNLGGSEQYF.

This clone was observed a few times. The CDR3 reads CASSYATGTGELFF. In DNA, the CDR3 is TGTGCCAGCAGTTACGCTACAGGGACCGGGGAGCTGTTTTTT. The V call is TRBV6-5, the J call TRBJ2-2; possibly TRBD1 for D (6 bases). CDR1 and CDR2 from the germline V gene are MNHEY and SVGAGI. V was cut by 2 bases and J by 5 bases, with 9 bases left in between. The CDR3 is 14 amino acids.

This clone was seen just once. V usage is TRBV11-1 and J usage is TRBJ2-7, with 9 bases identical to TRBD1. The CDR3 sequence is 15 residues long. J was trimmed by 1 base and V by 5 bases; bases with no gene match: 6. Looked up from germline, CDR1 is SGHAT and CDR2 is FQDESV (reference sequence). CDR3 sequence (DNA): TGTGCCAGCAGCGGCGGACAGGGGTGGTCCTACGAGCAGTACTTC. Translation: CASSGGQGWSYEQYF.

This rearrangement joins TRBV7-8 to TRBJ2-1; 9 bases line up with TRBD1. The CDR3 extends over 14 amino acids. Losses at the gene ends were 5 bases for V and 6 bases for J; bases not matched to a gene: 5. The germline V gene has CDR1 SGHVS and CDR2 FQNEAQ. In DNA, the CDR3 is TGTGCCAGCAGCCCGGGGACAGGGAGCAATGAGCAGTTCTTC. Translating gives CASSPGTGSNEQFF.